Shown below are 8 T cell receptor beta chains from a single sample sequenced in a study of T cell changes during pregnancy in multiple sclerosis. Libraries were prepared by immunoSEQ multiplex PCR; TCRdb keeps only in-frame clonotypes and omits some of them. The sample lists tens of thousands of clones; 92% were seen once. The source was CD4+ T cells from peripheral blood mononuclear cells, collected in the third trimester of pregnancy. The receptors stem from a female donor with multiple sclerosis, enrolled in a pregnancy study.

In this sample, this clone turned up a few times. The rearrangement links TRBV5-4 to TRBJ2-7, with 7 bases lining up with TRBD1. The CDR3 loop spans 15 amino acids. J gave up 1 base and V 4 bases, and 8 bases lay outside the gene matches. The V gene's germline CDR1 is SGHNT and CDR2 YYREEE (reference sequence). The CDR3 bases are TGTGCCAGCAGCCGACAGGGAATTCGGTCCTACGAGCAGTACTTC. It is translated as CASSRQGIRSYEQYF. Supplemented by reference TRBV5-4 and TRBJ2-7, the full variable domain reads ETGVTQSPTHLIKTRGQQVTLRCSSQSGHNTVSWYQQALGQGPQFIFQYYREEENGRGNFPPRFSGLQFPNYSSELNVNALELDDSALYLCASSRQGIRSYEQYFGPGTRLTVT.

The V gene is TRBV19, the J gene TRBJ1-1; maybe TRBD1 (5 bases). V was trimmed by 3 bases and J by 4 bases, leaving 18 bases between them. Germline lookup yields CDR1 LNHDA and CDR2 SQIVND (reference sequence). The CDR3 contains 16 residues. CDR3 nucleotides: TGTGCCAGTAGTATTGGGACTTTTAAGGGATTCACTGAAGCTTTCTTT. It yields the protein CASSIGTFKGFTEAFF.

This chain links TRBV30 with TRBJ2-3; 10 nucleotides agree with TRBD2. There are 13 residues in the CDR3. J lost 6 bases, V lost 4 bases, and 4 bases had no gene match. Germline V gene lookup returns CDR1 GTSNPN and CDR2 SVGIG (reference sequence). This chain's CDR3 is CAWIPGLADTQYF. CDR3 DNA sequence: TGTGCCTGGATTCCGGGACTAGCGGATACGCAGTATTTT.

The chain couples TRBV5-4 to TRBJ2-5; 11 positions agree with TRBD2. With 2 bases clipped from V and 4 bases from J, the junction kept 10 bases outside the gene matches. The germline V gene encodes CDR1 SGHNT and CDR2 YYREEE (reference sequence). This CDR3 has 17 residues. The CDR3 DNA follows: TGTGCCAGCAGCTTTGGGCTAGCGGGAGGTCTGCCAGAGACCCAGTACTTC. It codes for CASSFGLAGGLPETQYF.

This clone was seen a single time. This rearrangement joins TRBV9 to TRBJ1-6, with D perhaps matching TRBD1 (6 bases). V was trimmed by 3 bases and J by 6 bases, leaving 16 bases between them. Germline loops: CDR1 SGDLS, CDR2 YYNGEE. The CDR3 consists of 16 residues. The CDR3 nucleotides read TGTGCCAGCAGCGACTTGGGGGGGGCCTTTAATTCACCCCTCCACTTT. Translated: CASSDLGGAFNSPLHF. Filled out from reference TRBV9 and TRBJ1-6, the complete variable domain reads DSGVTQTPKHLITATGQRVTLRCSPRSGDLSVYWYQQSLDQGLQFLIQYYNGEERAKGNILERFSAQQFPDLHSELNLSSLELGDSALYFCASSDLGGAFNSPLHFGNGTRLTVT.

The chain links TRBV2 to TRBJ2-5; D might be TRBD2 (7 bases). The CDR3 sequence is 15 residues long. Germline CDR1 SNHLY, CDR2 FYNNEI. V was trimmed by 5 bases and J by 3 bases, leaving 16 bases between them. The CDR3 region is CASSYLGGGEETQYF. CDR3 coding DNA: TGTGCCAGCAGTTACTTGGGAGGGGGAGAAGAGACCCAGTACTTC.

The J gene is TRBJ2-4, the V gene TRBV19; D is possibly TRBD2 (7 bases). CDR3 length equals 14 residues. V was shortened by 6 bases and J by 7 bases, with 16 bases between the two germline ends. CDR1 is LNHDA, CDR2 SQIVND, per germline (reference sequence). CDR3 amino acids: CASSPKGGGNIQYF. CDR3 bases: TGTGCCAGTAGCCCTAAGGGCGGGGGCAACATTCAGTACTTC.

This clone was counted once. V usage is TRBV19 and J usage is TRBJ2-3, with 9 bases aligning to TRBD2. Germline loops: CDR1 LNHDA, CDR2 SQIVND (reference sequence). The V segment lost 3 bases and the J segment 0 bases; nucleotides outside the gene matches: 4. The CDR3 spans 16 residues. The CDR3 is CASSMRGRVSTDTQYF. The CDR3 nucleotides read TGTGCCAGTAGTATGCGCGGGAGGGTTAGCACAGATACGCAGTATTTT.